The rows below give T cell receptor beta chains drawn from one sample of a study of early T cells in non-severe SARS-CoV-2 infection. In TCRdb, the 5' RACE reads were re-called with MiXCR into one record per CDR3 protein. This repertoire shows around 67,000 distinct CDR3 sequences, 12% found once; its top ten account for 5% to 6.5%. Sequenced input: whole blood. The receptors originated from an adult who was a healthcare worker with PCR-confirmed SARS-CoV-2 infection or an uninfected control (not recorded which). Both conserved end residues are part of each CDR3. D genes are given only for firm matches. Clone size is given for some rows only: seen once, a few or many times, or a class if the clone is expanded.

many	TRBV7-6	TRBJ2-1	.	TGTGCCAGCAGCTTAGACAGGGCCAATGAGCAGTTCTTC	CASSLDRANEQFF
many	TRBV15	TRBJ2-1	.	TGTGCCACCAGCAGGGGGGATGAGCAGTTCTTC	CATSRGDEQFF
few	TRBV7-8	TRBJ2-2	.	TGTGCCAGCAGCTTAGGTTCGGGGGCGGCTCGTGGCACCGGGGAGCTGTTTTTT	CASSLGSGAARGTGELFF
many	TRBV13	TRBJ2-5	.	TGTGCCAGCAGCTTAAATGGGCTCGGGACCCAGTACTTC	CASSLNGLGTQYF
many	TRBV7-2	TRBJ2-1	.	TGTGCCAGCAGCTTAGCGGGAAGCTATGAGCAGTTCTTC	CASSLAGSYEQFF
.	TRBV6-1	TRBJ1-5	.	TGTGCCAGCAGTGATCGGCCCCAGCCCCAGCATTTT	CASSDRPQPQHF
many	TRBV27	TRBJ1-2	TRBD1	TGTGCCAGCAGGCATACAGGGGGAGAGTATGGCTACACCTTC	CASRHTGGEYGYTF
many	TRBV20-1	TRBJ1-5	.	TGCAGTGTCGGGTTGGGGGCCAATCAGCCCCAGCATTTT	CSVGLGANQPQHF
.	TRBV29-1	TRBJ2-2	.	TGCAGCGTTGAAAACCCAAACACCGGGGAGCTGTTTTTT	CSVENPNTGELFF
few	TRBV4-1	TRBJ2-5	TRBD2	TGCGCCAGCAGCCAAGAAAGAGCTAGCGGGAGTCTCGAGACCCAGTACTTC	CASSQERASGSLETQYF
few	TRBV28	TRBJ2-7	TRBD2	TGTGCCAGCAGTCCCGGGACTAGCGTCTACGAGCAGTACTTC	CASSPGTSVYEQYF
.	TRBV6-2/TRBV6-3	TRBJ2-2	.	TGTGCCAGCAGGATTAGCGAGGCCGGGGAGCTGTTTTTT	CASRISEAGELFF
few	TRBV28	TRBJ2-5	TRBD2	TGTGCCAGCATTATATCTAGCGGGAGTAGGACCCAGTACTTC	CASIISSGSRTQYF
many	TRBV7-9	TRBJ1-6	TRBD1	TGTGCCAGCAGCTATGGGGACAGGGCCCATTCACCCCTCCACTTT	CASSYGDRAHSPLHF
many	TRBV5-1	TRBJ2-4	.	TGCGCCAGCAGCTTGGATGGCGGAGCCAAAAACATTCAGTACTTC	CASSLDGGAKNIQYF
many	TRBV7-9	TRBJ2-7	.	TGTGCCAGCAGCCCGGACCCGCTGGCCGAGCAGTACTTC	CASSPDPLAEQYF
.	TRBV11-1	TRBJ2-7	TRBD1	TGTGCCAGCGGCCGACCGGGACAGGGGCGAGACGAGCAGTACTTC	CASGRPGQGRDEQYF
few	TRBV9	TRBJ1-1	.	TGTGCCAGCGGCCGGGGGCACACTGAAGCTTTCTTT	CASGRGHTEAFF
.	TRBV19	TRBJ2-1	TRBD2	TGTGCCAGTATCCCGGGACTAGCGGTCTCCTACAATGAGCAGTTCTTC	CASIPGLAVSYNEQFF
.	TRBV7-9	TRBJ2-1	TRBD1	TGTGCCAGCAGGTCAGGGGGTGAGCAGTTCTTC	CASRSGGEQFF
.	TRBV5-1	TRBJ2-7	.	TGCGCCAGCAGCAGTGTGACAGGAATCGGCGAGCAGTACTTC	CASSSVTGIGEQYF
.	TRBV7-3	TRBJ1-1	.	TGTGCCAGCAGCTTATTGGGTGACACTGAAGCTTTCTTT	CASSLLGDTEAFF
.	TRBV7-2	TRBJ2-3	TRBD2	TGTGCCAGCAGCTTCGGGACTAGCCCAGCGCAGTATTTT	CASSFGTSPAQYF
.	TRBV9	TRBJ1-4	.	TGTGCCAGCAGCGTAACGGGGAGCGGCAAAAAACTGTTTTTT	CASSVTGSGKKLFF
few	TRBV29-1	TRBJ2-5	TRBD1	TGCAGCGTTGATATGGTGACAGGGGAGGCCCAGTACTTC	CSVDMVTGEAQYF
.	TRBV24-1	TRBJ2-5	.	TGTGCCGCCAGTGACCTCTACCAAGAGACCCAGTACTTC	CAASDLYQETQYF
.	TRBV5-1	TRBJ1-3	.	TGCGCCAGCAGCTTGCTTGGGGGATACTCTGGAAACACCATATATTTT	CASSLLGGYSGNTIYF
few	TRBV14	TRBJ2-1	.	TGTGCCAGCAGCCCTGCAGGGGGGTATGAGCAGTTCTTC	CASSPAGGYEQFF
.	TRBV2	TRBJ2-1	.	TGTGCCAGCAGTGTCACGGGGGAGTACAATGAGCAGTTCTTC	CASSVTGEYNEQFF
few	TRBV12-3/TRBV12-4	TRBJ1-2	.	TGTGCCAGCAGTTTAAACCTTCTGGGGTACGGCTACACCTTC	CASSLNLLGYGYTF
many	TRBV4-2	TRBJ1-1	.	TGTGCCAGCAGCCAAGAAGGGGACACCCTGGTTATTGAAGCTTTCTTT	CASSQEGDTLVIEAFF
many	TRBV10-3	TRBJ2-3	.	TGTGCCATCAGTGAAAACCGGGGCACAGATACGCAGTATTTT	CAISENRGTDTQYF
many	TRBV7-6	TRBJ2-5	TRBD1	TGTGCCAGCAGCTTACGGGACAGGAGGTACCAAGAGACCCAGTACTTC	CASSLRDRRYQETQYF
many	TRBV7-8	TRBJ1-1	.	TGTGCCAGCAGCTTAGCGCGCGGCGGCACTGAAGCTTTCTTT	CASSLARGGTEAFF
.	TRBV12-3/TRBV12-4	TRBJ1-5	TRBD1	TGTGCCAGCAGTTGGACAGGAAATCAGCCCCAGCATTTT	CASSWTGNQPQHF
few	TRBV6-1	TRBJ1-1	TRBD1	TGTGCCAGCAGGACGCTTTTTGACAGGGGGAACACTGAAGCTTTCTTT	CASRTLFDRGNTEAFF
.	TRBV11-1	TRBJ2-1	TRBD1	TGTGCCAGCAGCTTACCGAAGACAGGGGACAATGAGCAGTTCTTC	CASSLPKTGDNEQFF
many	TRBV7-6	TRBJ2-1	TRBD1	TGTGCCAGCGCAGGGGACAGGGCTAACAATGAGCAGTTCTTC	CASAGDRANNEQFF
few	TRBV5-1	TRBJ2-7	.	TGCGCCAGCAGCGAGCCTGGGGGTGACGAGCAGTACTTC	CASSEPGGDEQYF
many	TRBV7-9	TRBJ1-1	.	TGTGCCAGCAGCTCAGACCGTCCCGGCACTGAAGCTTTCTTT	CASSSDRPGTEAFF
many	TRBV2	TRBJ2-7	.	TGTGCCAGCAGTGAAGTAGAGGGGCAGTACTTC	CASSEVEGQYF
many	TRBV5-1	TRBJ2-2	.	TGCGCCAGCAGCTTGGACAGGACCCTGGCGGGGGAGCTGTTTTTT	CASSLDRTLAGELFF
many	TRBV5-5	TRBJ2-1	.	TGTGCCAGCAGCTTGGAGCGATGGGGTGAGCAGTTCTTC	CASSLERWGEQFF
.	TRBV11-2	TRBJ2-2	.	TGTGCCAGCAGGAAACAGGGTGCCACCGGGGAGCTGATTTTT	CASRKQGATGELIF
.	TRBV11-2	TRBJ2-4	.	TGTGCCAGCAGCTTAGATGGGAAGGCCAAAAACATTCAGTACTTC	CASSLDGKAKNIQYF
few	TRBV20-1	TRBJ2-1	TRBD2	TGCAGTGGCGAGGCGGGAGGGCCCCTTGAGCAGTTCTTC	CSGEAGGPLEQFF
.	TRBV9	TRBJ2-3	.	TGTGCCAGCAGCGTAGAGGGGGGCAGCACAGATACGCAGTATTTT	CASSVEGGSTDTQYF
.	TRBV13	TRBJ2-3	TRBD2	TGTGCCAGCAGCCCTCACGGACTAGCGGGTGATACGCAGTATTTT	CASSPHGLAGDTQYF
many	TRBV18	TRBJ1-2	.	TGTGCCAGCTCACCAAATCCGGATGGCTACACCTTC	CASSPNPDGYTF
few	TRBV9	TRBJ2-3	.	TGTGCCAGCAGCGTAGGTGTAGCGACCCTCACAGATACGCAGTATTTT	CASSVGVATLTDTQYF
.	TRBV29-1	TRBJ1-2	.	TGCAGCGTTGGCAGGGAAGATGGCTACACCTTC	CSVGREDGYTF
few	TRBV7-8	TRBJ1-3	.	TGTGCCAGCAGCTCGGGGATCTCTGGAAACACCATATATTTT	CASSSGISGNTIYF
many	TRBV5-5	TRBJ2-2	.	TGTGCCAGCAGCTTACAGGTTGGAGGGCCGGGCACCGGGGAGCTGTTTTTT	CASSLQVGGPGTGELFF
few	TRBV11-2	TRBJ1-2	TRBD1	TGTGCCAGCAGCTTAGTTTCTCTAGTCGGACAGGCTAACTATGGCTACACCTTC	CASSLVSLVGQANYGYTF
.	TRBV28	TRBJ2-3	TRBD2	TGTGCCAGCCATACGCGGGGGGGGAGAGATACGCAGTATTTT	CASHTRGGRDTQYF
.	TRBV6-5	TRBJ2-3	.	TGTGCCAGCAGTTACTCGATTTGGTGGGCTAGCACAGATACGCAGTATTTT	CASSYSIWWASTDTQYF
.	TRBV29-1	TRBJ2-3	.	TGCAGCGTTGAGCAGGGTACAGATACGCAGTATTTT	CSVEQGTDTQYF
.	TRBV4-1	TRBJ2-7	.	TGCGCCAGCAGCCACCGAGGACTTCCCCGGGACGAGCAGTACTTC	CASSHRGLPRDEQYF
few	TRBV20-1	TRBJ2-2	.	TGCAGTGCTAAGGCGGCCGGGGAGCTGTTTTTT	CSAKAAGELFF
many	TRBV12-3/TRBV12-4	TRBJ2-5	.	TGTGCCAGCAGACTCTCCTTAGAGACCCAGTACTTC	CASRLSLETQYF